This TCR beta chain was obtained from a study of blood T cell repertoires in COVID-19. Across the study: COVID-19 samples from acute and convalescent phases originated in the United States, Italy and Spain. Nucleic acid was either cDNA or gDNA, and it came from T cells, B-cell-depleted T cells, or PBMCs.

Sequencing was performed with immunoSEQ multiplex PCR; in TCRdb, only in-frame clones are kept and a portion is missing. The sample records roughly 92,000 clones, approximately 86% being singletons. There are 13 residues in the CDR3. CDR1 SGHRS and CDR2 YFSETQ come from the germline V gene. J was trimmed by 6 bases and V by 4 bases; bases with no gene match: 6. This TCR came from a man aged 45-65 years with acute or convalescent COVID-19. The chain is built from TRBV5-1 and TRBJ1-2; 7 nucleotides align to TRBD1. What was sequenced was peripheral blood. This chain's CDR3 is CASSQGTENGYTF. Here the CDR3 DNA reads TGCGCCAGCAGCCAAGGGACAGAGAATGGCTACACCTTC.